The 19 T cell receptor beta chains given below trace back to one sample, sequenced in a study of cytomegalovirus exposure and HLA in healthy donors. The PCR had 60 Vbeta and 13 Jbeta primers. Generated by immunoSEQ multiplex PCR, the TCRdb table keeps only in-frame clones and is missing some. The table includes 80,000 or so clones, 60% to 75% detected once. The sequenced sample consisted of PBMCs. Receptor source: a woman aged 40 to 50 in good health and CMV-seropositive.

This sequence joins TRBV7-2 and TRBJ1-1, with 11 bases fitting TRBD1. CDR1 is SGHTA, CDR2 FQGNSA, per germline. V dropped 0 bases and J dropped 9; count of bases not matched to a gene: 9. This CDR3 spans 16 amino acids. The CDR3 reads CASSLARGTGGGKAFF. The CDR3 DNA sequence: TGTGCCAGCAGCTTAGCCCGCGGGACAGGGGGGGGAAAAGCTTTCTTT.

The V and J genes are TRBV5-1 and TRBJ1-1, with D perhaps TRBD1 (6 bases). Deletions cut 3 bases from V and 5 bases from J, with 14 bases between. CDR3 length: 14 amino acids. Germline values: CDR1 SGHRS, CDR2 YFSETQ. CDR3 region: CASSSMGAKTEAFF. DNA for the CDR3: TGCGCCAGCAGCTCAATGGGGGCTAAAACTGAAGCTTTCTTT.

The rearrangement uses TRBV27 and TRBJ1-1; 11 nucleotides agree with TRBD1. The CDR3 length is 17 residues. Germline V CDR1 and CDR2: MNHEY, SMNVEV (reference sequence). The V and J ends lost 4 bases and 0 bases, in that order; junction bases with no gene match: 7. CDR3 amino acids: CASSSPGTGGLNTEAFF. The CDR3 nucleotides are TGTGCCAGCAGTTCCCCCGGGACAGGGGGTTTGAACACTGAAGCTTTCTTT.

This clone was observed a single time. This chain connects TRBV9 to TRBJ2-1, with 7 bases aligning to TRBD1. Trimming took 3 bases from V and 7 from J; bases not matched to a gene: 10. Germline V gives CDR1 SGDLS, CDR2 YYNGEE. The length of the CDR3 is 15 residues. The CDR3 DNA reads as TGTGCCAGCAGCGAGACAGGGAAAGTGTTTAATGAGCAGTTCTTC. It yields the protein CASSETGKVFNEQFF.

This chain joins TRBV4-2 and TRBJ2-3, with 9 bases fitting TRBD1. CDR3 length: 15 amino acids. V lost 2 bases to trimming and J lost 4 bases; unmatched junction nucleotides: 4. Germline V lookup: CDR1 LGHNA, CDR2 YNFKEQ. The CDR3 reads CASSQRDRAPDTQYF. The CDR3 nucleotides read TGTGCCAGCAGCCAACGGGACAGGGCCCCAGATACGCAGTATTTT.

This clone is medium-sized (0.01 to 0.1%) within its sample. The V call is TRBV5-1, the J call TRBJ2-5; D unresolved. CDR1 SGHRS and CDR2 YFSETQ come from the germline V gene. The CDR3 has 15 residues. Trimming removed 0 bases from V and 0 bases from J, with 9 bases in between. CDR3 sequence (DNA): TGCGCCAGCAGCTTGGTTCCTTCGTACCAAGAGACCCAGTACTTC. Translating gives CASSLVPSYQETQYF. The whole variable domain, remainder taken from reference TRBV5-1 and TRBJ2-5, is KAGVTQTPRYLIKTRGQQVTLSCSPISGHRSVSWYQQTPGQGLQFLFEYFSETQRNKGNFPGRFSGRQFSNSRSEMNVSTLELGDSALYLCASSLVPSYQETQYFGPGTRLLVL.

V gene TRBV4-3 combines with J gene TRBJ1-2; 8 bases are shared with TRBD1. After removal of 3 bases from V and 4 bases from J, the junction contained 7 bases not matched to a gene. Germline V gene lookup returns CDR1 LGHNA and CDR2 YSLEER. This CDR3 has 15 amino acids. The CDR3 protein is CASSQDREQSYGYTF. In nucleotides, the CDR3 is TGCGCCAGCAGCCAGGACAGGGAACAGTCCTATGGCTACACCTTC.

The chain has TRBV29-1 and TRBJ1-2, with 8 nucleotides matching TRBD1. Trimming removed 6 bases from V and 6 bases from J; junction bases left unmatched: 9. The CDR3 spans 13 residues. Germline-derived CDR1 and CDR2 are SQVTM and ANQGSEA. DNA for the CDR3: TGCAGCGTGAGGACAGGGACGAATAATGGCTACACCTTC. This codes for CSVRTGTNNGYTF.

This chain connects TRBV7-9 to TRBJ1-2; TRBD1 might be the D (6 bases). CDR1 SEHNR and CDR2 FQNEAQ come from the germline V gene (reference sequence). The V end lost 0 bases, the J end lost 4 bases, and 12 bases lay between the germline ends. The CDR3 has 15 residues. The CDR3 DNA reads TGTGCCAGCAGCTTAGCCTACGGACAGACCTATGGCTACACCTTC. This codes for CASSLAYGQTYGYTF.

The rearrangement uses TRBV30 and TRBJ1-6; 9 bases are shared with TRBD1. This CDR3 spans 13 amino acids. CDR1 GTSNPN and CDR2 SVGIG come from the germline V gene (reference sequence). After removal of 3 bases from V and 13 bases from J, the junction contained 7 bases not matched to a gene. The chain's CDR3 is CAWRLDRGRPLHF. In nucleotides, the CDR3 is TGTGCCTGGAGGTTAGACAGGGGGAGGCCCCTCCACTTT.

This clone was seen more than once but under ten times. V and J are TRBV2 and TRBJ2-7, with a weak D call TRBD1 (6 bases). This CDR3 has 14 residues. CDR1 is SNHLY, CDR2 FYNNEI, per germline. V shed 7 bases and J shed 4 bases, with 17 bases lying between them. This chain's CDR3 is CASKSTGGIYEQYF. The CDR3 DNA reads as TGTGCCAGCAAGTCGACAGGAGGAATTTACGAGCAGTACTTC.

CDR3 bases: TGTGCCAGCAGCGTTGTCACAGGGGCGCCTCAGCCCCAGCATTTT. Amino acids: CASSVVTGAPQPQHF. J is TRBJ1-5 and V is TRBV7-2; 7 bases are shared with TRBD1. CDR3 length: 15 amino acids. CDR1 and CDR2 (germline): SGHTA, FQGNSA. J was trimmed by 6 bases and V by 5 bases; bases with no gene match: 10.

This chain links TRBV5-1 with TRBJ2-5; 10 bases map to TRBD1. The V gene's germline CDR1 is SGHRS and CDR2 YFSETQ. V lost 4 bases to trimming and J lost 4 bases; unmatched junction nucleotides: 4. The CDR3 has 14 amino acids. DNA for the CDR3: TGCGCCAGCAGCGGGGGACAGGGGAGAGAGACCCAGTACTTC. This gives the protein CASSGGQGRETQYF.

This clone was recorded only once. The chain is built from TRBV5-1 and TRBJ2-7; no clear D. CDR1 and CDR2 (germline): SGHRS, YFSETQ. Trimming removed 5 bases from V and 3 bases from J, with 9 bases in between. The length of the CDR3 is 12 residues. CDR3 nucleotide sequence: TGCGCCAGCAGTCAACGAGGCTACGAGCAGTACTTC. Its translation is CASSQRGYEQYF.

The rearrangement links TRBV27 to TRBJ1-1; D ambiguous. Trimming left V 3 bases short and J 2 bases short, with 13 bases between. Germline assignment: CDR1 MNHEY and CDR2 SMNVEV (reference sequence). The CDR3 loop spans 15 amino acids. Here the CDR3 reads CASSFEATTNTEAFF. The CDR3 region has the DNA TGTGCCAGCAGTTTCGAAGCCACGACTAACACTGAAGCTTTCTTT.

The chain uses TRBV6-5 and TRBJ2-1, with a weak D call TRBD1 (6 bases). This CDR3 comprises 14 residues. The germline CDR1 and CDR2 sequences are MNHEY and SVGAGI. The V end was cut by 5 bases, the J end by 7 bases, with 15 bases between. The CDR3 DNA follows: TGTGCCAGCAGTAAACGACAGGTCGGGAATGAGCAGTTCTTC. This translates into CASSKRQVGNEQFF.

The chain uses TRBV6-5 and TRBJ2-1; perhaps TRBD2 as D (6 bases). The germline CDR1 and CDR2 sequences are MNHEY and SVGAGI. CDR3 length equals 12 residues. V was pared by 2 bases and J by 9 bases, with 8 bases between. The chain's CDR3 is CASSYPGGEQFF. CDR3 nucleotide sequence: TGTGCCAGCAGTTACCCCGGGGGTGAGCAGTTCTTC.

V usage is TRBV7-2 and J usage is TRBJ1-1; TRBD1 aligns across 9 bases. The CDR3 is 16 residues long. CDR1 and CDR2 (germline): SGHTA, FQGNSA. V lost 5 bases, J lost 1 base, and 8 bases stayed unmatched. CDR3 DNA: TGTGCCAGCAGCCCCCCCGGGACAGGGACGAACACTGAAGCTTTCTTT. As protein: CASSPPGTGTNTEAFF. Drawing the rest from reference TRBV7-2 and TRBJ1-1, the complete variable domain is GAGVSQSPSNKVTEKGKDVELRCDPISGHTALYWYRQSLGQGLEFLIYFQGNSAPDKSGLPSDRFSAERTGGSVSTLTIQRTQQEDSAVYLCASSPPGTGTNTEAFFGQGTRLTVV.

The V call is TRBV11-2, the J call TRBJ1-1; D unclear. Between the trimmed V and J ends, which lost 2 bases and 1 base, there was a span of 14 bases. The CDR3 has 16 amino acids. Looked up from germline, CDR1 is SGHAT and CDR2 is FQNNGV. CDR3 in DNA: TGTGCCAGCAGCTTATGGGGAGCCGGGCAGAACACTGAAGCTTTCTTT. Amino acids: CASSLWGAGQNTEAFF. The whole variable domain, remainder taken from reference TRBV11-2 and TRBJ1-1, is EAGVAQSPRYKIIEKRQSVAFWCNPISGHATLYWYQQILGQGPKLLIQFQNNGVVDDSQLPKDRFSAERLKGVDSTLKIQPAKLEDSAVYLCASSLWGAGQNTEAFFGQGTRLTVV.